Shown below are 6 T cell receptor beta chains from a single sample sequenced in a study of T cells in Graves' hyperthyroidism and ophthalmopathy. TCR beta CDR3 regions were amplified from RNA. When the TCR CDR3 underwent first-round RT-PCR, the HTBI primer set was used. One entry per CDR3 protein results from TCRdb running MiXCR on the multiplex PCR reads. The sample carries about 590,000 distinct CDR3 sequences, less than 20% recorded once. The specimen was blood. Receptors were obtained from a woman in her twenties or thirties with Graves' hyperthyroidism.

J is TRBJ2-7 and V is TRBV9; 7 positions agree with TRBD2. V shed 0 bases and J 4 bases; nucleotides not matched to a gene: 10. The CDR3 extends over 16 amino acids. Germline V gene sequence: CDR1 SGDLS, CDR2 YYNGEE. CDR3 nucleotide sequence: TGTGCCAGCAGCGTAGAAGGGGTGGGAGGGATTTACGAGCAGTACTTC. Amino acids: CASSVEGVGGIYEQYF.

This clonotype was seen ten or more times. V usage is TRBV27 and J usage is TRBJ2-1; D possibly corresponds to TRBD2 (6 bases). Per the germline V gene, CDR1 is MNHEY and CDR2 is SMNVEV (reference sequence). This CDR3 has 14 amino acids. V lost 7 bases to trimming and J lost 3 bases, with 13 bases between them. The chain's CDR3 is CASMRGNIYNEQFF. Here the CDR3 DNA reads TGTGCCAGCATGCGGGGTAATATCTACAATGAGCAGTTCTTC.

V usage is TRBV7-2 and J usage is TRBJ2-1, with no clear D. The CDR3 has 14 residues. CDR1 SGHTA and CDR2 FQGNSA come from the germline V gene. With 1 base removed from V and 3 bases from J, the gap between germline ends came to 7 bases. CDR3 in amino acids: CASSLVVIYNEQFF. CDR3 DNA sequence: TGTGCCAGCAGCTTAGTAGTAATCTACAATGAGCAGTTCTTC.

The table lists this clonotype with many counts. The CDR3: CASSGRTGYGYTF. The CDR3 nucleotides read TGTGCCAGCAGCGGCAGAACCGGCTATGGCTACACCTTC. The chain couples TRBV28 to TRBJ1-2; D gene ambiguous. CDR3 length: 13 amino acids. The V and J ends lost 6 bases and 4 bases respectively, with 12 bases between them. The V gene's germline CDR1 is MDHEN and CDR2 SYDVKM.

This clonotype came up many times. This rearrangement joins TRBV7-3 to TRBJ1-4; no definite D call. V lost 5 bases and J 5 bases, leaving 9 bases between the germline ends. Germline V gene lookup returns CDR1 SGHTA and CDR2 FQGTGA. The CDR3 is made up of 13 amino acids. The CDR3 DNA sequence: TGTGCCAGCAGCCGCAACGGGAATGAAAAACTGTTTTTT. This sequence encodes CASSRNGNEKLFF.

This clonotype was detected ten times or more. The V gene is TRBV28, the J gene TRBJ2-5; 13 bases agree with TRBD2. J lost 6 bases, V lost 8 bases, and 15 bases had no gene match. Germline-derived CDR1 and CDR2 are MDHEN and SYDVKM. This CDR3 has 17 amino acids. Here the CDR3 reads CASEGSIRTSGRKTQYF. The CDR3 DNA reads as TGTGCCAGCGAGGGATCAATTCGGACTAGCGGGAGAAAGACCCAGTACTTC.